One and the same sample provided the 21 T cell receptor beta chains below, sequenced in a study of T cell changes during pregnancy in multiple sclerosis. Clones were read by immunoSEQ multiplex PCR, and TCRdb kept only the in-frame ones, dropping some. Here the sample spans about 35,000 clones, about 90% being singletons. This specimen was CD8+ T cells from peripheral blood mononuclear cells, taken in the third trimester of pregnancy. These receptors all stem from a female donor with multiple sclerosis, enrolled in a pregnancy study.

The chain employs TRBV10-2 and TRBJ2-7, with a tentative D call TRBD2 (6 bases). CDR1 WSHSY and CDR2 SAAADI come from the germline V gene. The CDR3 extends over 13 amino acids. V was clipped by 6 bases and J by 2 bases, with 11 bases between them. The CDR3 sequence: CASRGTDPYEQYF. CDR3 nucleotide sequence: TGCGCCAGCAGGGGGACTGACCCCTACGAGCAGTACTTC.

The table lists this clone with a count of one. The chain uses TRBV10-3 and TRBJ2-7; 9 bases map to TRBD1. Per germline, CDR1 ENHRY and CDR2 SYGVKD. V lost 4 bases and J lost 7; bases outside the gene matches: 5. CDR3 length: 13 amino acids. CDR3 nucleotides: TGTGCCATCAGTGGGACAGGGGCGGGGGAGCAGTACTTC. Protein: CAISGTGAGEQYF.

This chain joins TRBV6-5 and TRBJ1-3; perhaps TRBD1 as D (6 bases). Germline V gives CDR1 MNHEY, CDR2 SVGAGI. Trimming pared 0 bases from V and 0 bases from J, leaving 9 bases between. This CDR3 comprises 16 residues. CDR3 loop: CASSYSDSYSGNTIYF. As DNA, the CDR3 is TGTGCCAGCAGTTACTCGGACAGCTACTCTGGAAACACCATATATTTT.

V gene TRBV13 combines with J gene TRBJ1-6; 7 nucleotides align to TRBD1. Germline V gene lookup returns CDR1 PRHDT and CDR2 FYEKMQ (reference sequence). V shed 2 bases and J 1 base; nucleotides not matched to a gene: 5. This CDR3 region has 17 residues. The CDR3 spells CASSLPRQGSYNSPLHF. The CDR3, as DNA: TGTGCCAGCAGCTTACCCCGACAGGGATCCTATAATTCACCCCTCCACTTT.

The chain combines TRBV4-2 with TRBJ1-1; TRBD1 aligns across 9 bases. This CDR3 is built from 15 residues. V was pared by 3 bases and J by 4 bases, with 6 bases of the junction left unmatched. The V gene's germline CDR1 is LGHNA and CDR2 YNFKEQ. CDR3 in DNA: TGTGCCAGCAGCCAGGCACAGGGGGCGGCCACTGAAGCTTTCTTT. It codes for CASSQAQGAATEAFF.

This chain's CDR3 is CASSLASGGTYEQYF. The CDR3 nucleotides read TGTGCCAGCAGCTTGGCTAGCGGGGGGACTTACGAGCAGTACTTC. The rearrangement uses TRBV5-5 and TRBJ2-7; 11 nucleotides align to TRBD2. This CDR3 has 15 residues. Germline V gives CDR1 SGHKS, CDR2 YYEKEE (reference sequence). J lost 4 bases, V lost 0 bases, and 3 bases had no gene match.

As to this clone: Other DNA sequences from this sample encode an identical CDR3 as well. The gene calls are TRBV9 and TRBJ1-2, with TRBD1 matching over 8 bases. V dropped 0 bases and J dropped 4; count of bases not matched to a gene: 17. Germline V gene data show CDR1 as SGDLS and CDR2 as YYNGEE. CDR3 length: 19 residues. CDR3 in DNA: TGTGCCAGCAGCGTAGAGGCCCATGCTGACAGGGGTGGCCCCTATGGCTACACCTTC. Translated: CASSVEAHADRGGPYGYTF.

This clone was recorded a few times. This sequence joins TRBV7-9 and TRBJ1-3; D is ambiguous. Per the germline V gene, CDR1 is SEHNR and CDR2 is FQNEAQ (reference sequence). The CDR3 is made up of 15 amino acids. The V and J ends lost 5 bases and 2 bases respectively, with 13 bases between them. The CDR3 reads CASSTRDVTGNTIYF. The CDR3 nucleotides are TGTGCCAGCAGCACCCGGGATGTGACTGGAAACACCATATATTTT.

The genes are TRBV4-2 and TRBJ1-5, with D possibly matching TRBD1 (6 bases). Between the trimmed V and J ends, which lost 6 bases and 3 bases, there was a span of 12 bases. The germline gives CDR1 LGHNA, CDR2 YNFKEQ. This CDR3 spans 14 amino acids. Written as DNA, the CDR3 is TGTGCCAGCAGGTCGACAGGTTACAATCAGCCCCAGCATTTT. It specifies CASRSTGYNQPQHF.

The chain couples TRBV15 to TRBJ2-7; D remains unclear. Trimming took off 0 bases at V and 6 bases at J, with 12 bases between the two ends. The CDR3 is 14 residues long. Per the germline V gene, CDR1 is LNHNV and CDR2 is YYDKDF (reference sequence). CDR3 sequence: CATSRDSLVREQYF. In nucleotides, the CDR3 is TGTGCCACCAGCAGAGATTCCTTAGTCCGCGAGCAGTACTTC.

This clone came up a few times. The rearrangement links TRBV5-4 to TRBJ1-2; TRBD1 matches 8 bases. Germline-derived CDR1 and CDR2 are SGHNT and YYREEE (reference sequence). This CDR3 comprises 16 residues. The V gene end was trimmed by 2 bases and the J gene end by 1 base; junction bases not matched to a gene: 7. CDR3 DNA: TGTGCCAGCAGCTTCGAGACAGGGGTCTTTAACTATGGCTACACCTTC. This translates into CASSFETGVFNYGYTF.

The chain joins TRBV27 to TRBJ2-5; 10 bases are a match to TRBD1. Germline loops: CDR1 MNHEY, CDR2 SMNVEV (reference sequence). V shed 4 bases, J shed 3 bases, and the junction held 2 bases outside the gene matches. This CDR3 contains 14 residues. Written as DNA, the CDR3 is TGTGCCAGCAGTTCGGGACAGGGGAAAGAGACCCAGTACTTC. The encoded protein is CASSSGQGKETQYF.

This chain uses TRBV7-3 with TRBJ2-2, with D possibly TRBD1 on 7 matching bases. Between the trimmed V and J ends, which lost 4 bases and 5 bases, there was a span of 11 bases. This CDR3 contains 14 residues. CDR1 SGHTA and CDR2 FQGTGA come from the germline V gene. CDR3 coding DNA: TGTGCCAGCAGCTCAGGGGGGTGGACCGGGGAGCTGTTTTTT. Translating it yields CASSSGGWTGELFF.

This clone has only a few counts. J is TRBJ2-3 and V is TRBV6-4; 8 bases line up with TRBD2. Germline CDR1 MRHNA, CDR2 SNTAGT. V lost 3 bases and J lost 4; bases outside the gene matches: 6. The CDR3 totals 15 residues. The CDR3 reads CASSEIAGSSDTQYF. The CDR3 coding sequence is TGTGCCAGCAGTGAGATAGCGGGGTCGTCAGATACGCAGTATTTT.

This clone is categorized as large. The V and J genes are TRBV11-2 and TRBJ1-1; tentatively, D is TRBD1 (5 bases). CDR1 is SGHAT and CDR2 is FQNNGV in the germline V gene. The germline V and J ends were trimmed by 5 bases and 2 bases, with 15 bases remaining between them. There are 15 residues in the CDR3. This CDR3 is CASSASLGGNTEAFF. As DNA, the CDR3 is TGTGCCAGCAGCGCAAGTCTGGGGGGTAACACTGAAGCTTTCTTT.

This clone appeared a single time. The genes are TRBV27 and TRBJ2-7; the D gene is possibly TRBD1 (6 bases). Germline V lookup: CDR1 MNHEY, CDR2 SMNVEV (reference sequence). Trimming took off 3 bases at V and 3 bases at J, with 12 bases between the two ends. There are 14 residues in the CDR3. The CDR3 nucleotides are TGTGCCAGCAGTTTCGGACAGCCTGACTACGAGCAGTACTTC. It yields the protein CASSFGQPDYEQYF.

The rearrangement joins TRBV7-9 to TRBJ1-6, with D hard to call. V was trimmed by 6 bases and J by 7 bases, leaving 13 bases between them. Looked up from germline, CDR1 is SEHNR and CDR2 is FQNEAQ (reference sequence). The CDR3 extends over 14 amino acids. CDR3 DNA sequence: TGTGCCAGCAGACTACCCGGGATCAATTCACCCCTCCACTTT. Its protein is CASRLPGINSPLHF.

The CDR3 protein is CASSEGRTWNGELFF. CDR3 DNA sequence: TGTGCCAGCAGTGAAGGACGGACTTGGAACGGGGAGCTGTTTTTT. The V gene is TRBV6-1, the J gene TRBJ2-2, with D perhaps TRBD2 (5 bases). Germline CDR1 reads MNHNS; CDR2 reads SASEGT. There are 15 residues in the CDR3. Trimming stripped 1 base from V and 7 bases from J, with 13 bases between.

This rearrangement joins TRBV5-4 to TRBJ2-3, with D possibly TRBD1 on 6 matching bases. This CDR3 has 14 residues. V was shortened by 5 bases and J by 5 bases, with 15 bases between the two germline ends. Germline values: CDR1 SGHNT, CDR2 YYREEE (reference sequence). The CDR3 protein is CASSPPRGGDTQYF. CDR3 nucleotides: TGTGCCAGCAGTCCGCCGCGAGGGGGAGATACGCAGTATTTT.

CDR3 DNA: TGCGCCAGCAGCCAAGACCTAGCGGGTGGCACCGGGGAGCTGTTTTTT. This gives the protein CASSQDLAGGTGELFF. V usage is TRBV4-3 and J usage is TRBJ2-2; TRBD2 agrees at 8 bases. The CDR3 is 16 amino acids. The V gene's germline CDR1 is LGHNA and CDR2 YSLEER. J lost 4 bases, V lost 0 bases, and 4 bases had no gene match.

This chain connects TRBV5-6 to TRBJ2-7, with D maybe TRBD2 (7 bases). Trimming cost V 4 bases and J 7 bases, with 12 bases left between them. CDR3 length: 12 residues. Germline values: CDR1 SGHDT, CDR2 YYEEEE. CDR3 sequence (DNA): TGTGCCAGCAGCGGGGGGGCCGGAGAGCAGTACTTC. Translating gives CASSGGAGEQYF.